This TCR beta chain was found in a study of vaccination and CD4 T cells after COVID-19. Treatment described: 10-day PBMC culture with coronavirus spike peptide pools or control peptides (ViraFEST assay). The Oncomine TCR Beta short-read assay was applied to DNA of cultured CD4+ T cells. A single record per CDR3 protein comes from TCRdb applying MiXCR to the PCR reads. The sample contains 15,000 to 20,000 distinct CDR3 sequences, less than 35% of which appear only once. Findings and limits, study-wide: Convalescent patients displayed spike mono-reactivity in 304 of 307 vaccine-specific clones.

This clonotype was observed a few times. The antigen remains undetermined. The CDR3 contains 19 residues. The trim removed 10 bases at V and 4 bases at J, leaving 27 bases unmatched. CDR1 is SGHNT and CDR2 is YENEEA in the germline V gene. This chain links TRBV11-3 with TRBJ1-2, with 7 bases matching TRBD1. Input material: cultured CD4+ T cells from blood. The sequence was collected from a human donor with COVID-19. The chain's CDR3 is CATRDQVGQATGDSYGYTF. DNA of the CDR3: TGTGCCACGCGGGACCAGGTGGGCCAGGCAACGGGGGACAGCTATGGCTACACCTTC. The variable domain in full, completed from reference TRBV11-3 and TRBJ1-2, reads EAGVVQSPRYKIIEKKQPVAFWCNPISGHNTLYWYLQNLGQGPELLIRYENEEAVDDSQLPKDRFSAERLKGVDSTLKIQPAELGDSAVYLCATRDQVGQATGDSYGYTFGSGTRLTVV.